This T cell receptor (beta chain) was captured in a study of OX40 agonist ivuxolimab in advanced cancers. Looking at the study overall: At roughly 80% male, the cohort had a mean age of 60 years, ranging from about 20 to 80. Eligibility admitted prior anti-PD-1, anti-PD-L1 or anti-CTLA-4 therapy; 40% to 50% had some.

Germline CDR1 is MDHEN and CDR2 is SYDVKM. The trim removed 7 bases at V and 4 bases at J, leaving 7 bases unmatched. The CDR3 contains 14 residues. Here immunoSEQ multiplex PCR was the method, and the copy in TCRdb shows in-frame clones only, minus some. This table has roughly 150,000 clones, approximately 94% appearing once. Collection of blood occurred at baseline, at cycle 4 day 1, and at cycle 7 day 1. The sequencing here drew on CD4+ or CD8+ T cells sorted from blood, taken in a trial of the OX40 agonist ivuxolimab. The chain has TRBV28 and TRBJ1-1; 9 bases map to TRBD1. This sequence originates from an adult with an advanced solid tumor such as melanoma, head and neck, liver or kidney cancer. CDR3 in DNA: TGTGCCAGCACCTCGGGACAGGGAACCACTGAAGCTTTCTTT. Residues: CASTSGQGTTEAFF.